This T cell receptor beta chain stems from a study of blood T cell repertoires in COVID-19. At the level of the study: In each case, the material was cDNA or gDNA derived from T cells, B-cell-depleted T cells, or PBMCs.

Original data processing: Amplifying reference gene primers gave estimates of nucleated cell counts. The protocol was immunoSEQ multiplex PCR, while the TCRdb copy is restricted to in-frame clones and leaves out a portion. The V and J calls and the clone size are those of that table, but D and trimming were determined from the DNA. The profile shows 220,000 or so clones, 89% of them singletons. This CDR3 spans 16 amino acids. The V segment lost 2 bases and the J segment 2 bases; nucleotides outside the gene matches: 8. Germline V gene sequence: CDR1 SGHRS, CDR2 YFSETQ. The genes are TRBV5-1 and TRBJ2-7; the match to TRBD1 covers 9 bases. Material: peripheral blood. The receptor's source is a man in his sixties who had recovered from COVID-19. The CDR3 nucleotides read TGCGCCAGCAGCTTCGGGACAGGGAATTTCCCCTACGAGCAGTACTTC. It specifies CASSFGTGNFPYEQYF.